The 30 T cell receptor beta chains below were found in one sample sequenced in a study of cytomegalovirus exposure and HLA in healthy donors. In the PCR, 60 Vbeta and 13 Jbeta primers were used. Clones were read by immunoSEQ multiplex PCR, and TCRdb kept only the in-frame ones, dropping some. This table has about 99,000 clones, over 75% appearing once. The specimen sequenced was PBMCs. Receptor source: a man in his forties or fifties in good health and CMV-seronegative.

This clone was detected only a few times. This rearrangement joins TRBV5-1 to TRBJ2-3; no reliable D call. Trimming took off 5 bases at V and 3 bases at J, with 10 bases between the two ends. This CDR3 comprises 13 residues. From germline, CDR1 is SGHRS and CDR2 YFSETQ. CDR3 DNA sequence: TGCGCCAGCAGGCTAGGCTCTACAGATACGCAGTATTTT. Its protein is CASRLGSTDTQYF.

V usage is TRBV28 and J usage is TRBJ2-1; a weak D match, TRBD2 (5 bases). Trimming took 4 bases from V and 4 from J, leaving 17 bases between them. Germline V gives CDR1 MDHEN, CDR2 SYDVKM. The CDR3 contains 16 residues. The CDR3 sequence: CASSYYSVKEYNEQFF. For the CDR3, the DNA is TGTGCCAGCAGTTACTATAGCGTCAAGGAGTACAATGAGCAGTTCTTC.

V usage is TRBV19 and J usage is TRBJ1-6; no clear D gene. The germline CDR1 and CDR2 sequences are LNHDA and SQIVND (reference sequence). The CDR3 has 14 amino acids. V lost 3 bases and J 8 bases, leaving 11 bases between the germline ends. CDR3 sequence reads: CASSISFGDSPLHF. CDR3 nucleotides: TGTGCCAGTAGTATCTCCTTCGGGGATTCACCCCTCCACTTT.

The rearrangement joins TRBV19 to TRBJ1-1; D may be TRBD1 (5 bases). V was pared by 3 bases and J by 1 base, with 12 bases between. CDR3 length: 15 amino acids. CDR1 is LNHDA, CDR2 SQIVND, per germline (reference sequence). The CDR3 DNA is TGTGCCAGTAGTATGTTTGGACACCAGAACACTGAAGCTTTCTTT. Translating gives CASSMFGHQNTEAFF.

The chain couples TRBV28 to TRBJ2-7, with 7 bases matching TRBD2. J lost 2 bases, V lost 7 bases, and 5 bases had no gene match. CDR1 is MDHEN and CDR2 is SYDVKM in the germline V gene. This CDR3 comprises 13 residues. CDR3 coding DNA: TGTGCCAGCATCAAACTAGCGCCCTACGAGCAGTACTTC. This encodes CASIKLAPYEQYF.

The table lists this clone with a count of one. The rearrangement links TRBV28 to TRBJ1-3; D is unresolved. The V and J ends lost 3 bases and 0 bases respectively, with 6 bases between them. This CDR3 contains 14 residues. The germline gives CDR1 MDHEN, CDR2 SYDVKM. The CDR3 spells CASSFTVSGNTIYF. The CDR3 DNA reads as TGTGCCAGCAGTTTTACAGTCTCTGGAAACACCATATATTTT.

This clone has a handful of counts. V and J are TRBV7-9 and TRBJ1-3; 7 positions match TRBD1. The V segment lost 1 base and the J segment 2 bases; nucleotides outside the gene matches: 2. The germline gives CDR1 SEHNR, CDR2 FQNEAQ (reference sequence). This CDR3 region has 15 residues. The CDR3, as DNA: TGTGCCAGCAGCTTAGAGGGGGCTGCTGGAAACACCATATATTTT. Translation: CASSLEGAAGNTIYF.

This rearrangement joins TRBV18 to TRBJ2-7, with D tentatively TRBD1 (5 bases). Trimming took 3 bases from V and 2 from J, leaving 14 bases between them. The CDR3 has 15 amino acids. Germline V gene sequence: CDR1 KGHSH, CDR2 LQKENI. CDR3 sequence reads: CASSPSGGQAYEQYF. The CDR3 DNA reads as TGTGCCAGCTCACCTTCCGGCGGACAAGCCTACGAGCAGTACTTC.

In its sample, this clone was seen a few times. V gene TRBV5-6 combines with J gene TRBJ1-5; TRBD1 agrees at 10 bases. Trimming at V came to 0 bases and at J to 6 bases, leaving 6 bases not matched to a gene. The CDR3 is 16 residues long. Per germline, CDR1 SGHDT and CDR2 YYEEEE. The CDR3 is CASSLGGQGSGQPQHF. In nucleotides, the CDR3 is TGTGCCAGCAGCTTGGGGGGACAGGGGTCGGGTCAGCCCCAGCATTTT.

The gene calls are TRBV18 and TRBJ1-5; TRBD1 matches at 9 bases. This CDR3 comprises 15 residues. Germline-derived CDR1 and CDR2 are KGHSH and LQKENI. The junction had 4 bases not matched to a gene; V was cut back by 6 bases and J by 1 base. Written as DNA, the CDR3 is TGTGCCAGCTCCCGGGACAGGGAAAGCAATCAGCCCCAGCATTTT. It translates to CASSRDRESNQPQHF. The entire variable domain, with the rest obtained from reference TRBV18 and TRBJ1-5, is as follows: NAGVMQNPRHLVRRRGQEARLRCSPMKGHSHVYWYRQLPEEGLKFMVYLQKENIIDESGMPKERFSAEFPKEGPSILRIQQVVRGDSAAYFCASSRDRESNQPQHFGDGTRLSIL.

The chain joins TRBV28 to TRBJ1-1; 7 nucleotides align to TRBD1. This CDR3 is 14 amino acids long. Losses at the gene ends were 4 bases for V and 0 bases for J; bases not matched to a gene: 2. The V gene's germline CDR1 is MDHEN and CDR2 SYDVKM. The CDR3 nucleotides are TGTGCCAGCAGTTGGACAGGATTGAACACTGAAGCTTTCTTT. This translates into CASSWTGLNTEAFF.

The chain joins TRBV7-9 to TRBJ2-1; 8 nucleotides agree with TRBD2. CDR1 SEHNR and CDR2 FQNEAQ come from the germline V gene (reference sequence). The V segment lost 1 base and the J segment 8 bases; nucleotides outside the gene matches: 16. CDR3 length: 18 residues. This CDR3 is CASSLDVRKRGRFDEQFF. The CDR3 DNA reads TGTGCCAGCAGCTTAGATGTGAGGAAGCGGGGGAGGTTCGATGAGCAGTTCTTC.

The chain links TRBV29-1 to TRBJ2-5, with 7 bases that match TRBD2. J lost 4 bases, V lost 7 bases, and 12 bases had no gene match. Germline loops: CDR1 SQVTM, CDR2 ANQGSEA. This CDR3 region has 14 residues. CDR3 sequence reads: CSGGREGLGETQYF. The CDR3 DNA reads TGCAGCGGGGGGAGGGAGGGCCTGGGAGAGACCCAGTACTTC.

The rearrangement links TRBV28 to TRBJ1-5, with a possible D match to TRBD1 (6 bases). The CDR3 has 13 amino acids. From germline, CDR1 is MDHEN and CDR2 SYDVKM. The V gene lost 8 bases and the J gene lost 4 bases, with 12 bases spanning the gap. The CDR3 here is CASDVGGNQPQHF. The CDR3 nucleotides read TGTGCCAGCGATGTAGGGGGAAATCAGCCCCAGCATTTT.

This clone was seen once. CDR3 residues: CASTPGQGLNTEAFF. DNA of the CDR3: TGTGCCAGTACTCCCGGACAGGGGCTGAACACTGAAGCTTTCTTT. The rearrangement joins TRBV19 to TRBJ1-1; TRBD1 agrees at 9 bases. The germline V gene has CDR1 LNHDA and CDR2 SQIVND (reference sequence). The CDR3 loop spans 15 amino acids. J was trimmed by 0 bases and V by 7 bases; bases with no gene match: 6.

V and J are TRBV6-1 and TRBJ2-2; possible D gene TRBD1, 8 bases. The length of the CDR3 is 14 residues. Germline CDR1 is MNHNS and CDR2 is SASEGT. V lost 6 bases and J lost 6, with 14 bases in between. The CDR3 nucleotides read TGTGCCAGCAGCGGACAGGGAGGGGCCGGGGAGCTGTTTTTT. This encodes CASSGQGGAGELFF.

Comments on this clone: The junction and the germline gene differ at one end; a read error may be behind it. This chain joins TRBV7-7 and TRBJ2-3; D is possibly TRBD2 (5 bases). CDR1 is SSHAT, CDR2 FNYEAQ, per germline (reference sequence). CDR3 size: 13 residues. The CDR3 here is CASSSGSPDTQYF. The CDR3 DNA follows: TGTGCTAGCAGCTCGGGAAGCCCAGATACGCAGTATTTT.

The rearrangement uses TRBV6-6 and TRBJ1-1, with 11 bases lining up with TRBD1. Per the germline V gene, CDR1 is MNHNY and CDR2 is SVGAGI (reference sequence). CDR3 size: 15 residues. V gave up 0 bases and J gave up 4 bases; unmatched junction bases: 1. The CDR3 region has the DNA TGTGCCAGCAGTTACTCGGGGACAGGGGGCACTGAAGCTTTCTTT. It translates to CASSYSGTGGTEAFF.

The CDR3, as DNA: TGTGCCAGCAGCCAACTAAGGGGCAGCACAGATACGCAGTATTTT. Protein sequence: CASSQLRGSTDTQYF. The chain carries TRBV14 and TRBJ2-3; TRBD1 is a possible D gene (5 bases). Germline V gene sequence: CDR1 SGHDN, CDR2 FVKESK. The CDR3 consists of 15 residues. Trimming removed 2 bases from V and 0 bases from J, with 9 bases in between.

Only one count was recorded for this clone. The rearrangement uses TRBV6-6 and TRBJ2-5; perhaps TRBD1 as D (6 bases). The V end was cut by 2 bases, the J end by 1 base, with 8 bases between. Germline values: CDR1 MNHNY, CDR2 SVGAGI (reference sequence). This CDR3 has 14 amino acids. CDR3 DNA sequence: TGTGCCAGCAGTTACCGCAGGGGCCAAGAGACCCAGTACTTC. Protein product: CASSYRRGQETQYF.

The genes are TRBV7-9 and TRBJ1-4, with a tentative D call TRBD1 (6 bases). Germline loops: CDR1 SEHNR, CDR2 FQNEAQ (reference sequence). The CDR3 spans 15 residues. V was cut by 5 bases and J by 8 bases, with 18 bases left in between. The CDR3 here is CASSPSRGAEEKLFF. In DNA, the CDR3 is TGTGCCAGCAGCCCGAGTCGGGGGGCGGAGGAAAAACTGTTTTTT.

This clone came up a few times. This chain uses TRBV5-6 with TRBJ1-2; D ambiguous. Looked up from germline, CDR1 is SGHDT and CDR2 is YYEEEE. V lost 2 bases and J 3 bases, leaving 17 bases between the germline ends. The CDR3 extends over 16 amino acids. The DNA of the CDR3 is TGTGCCAGCAGCTTTACTTTTACCGGGGTTCACTATGGCTACACCTTC. Translating it yields CASSFTFTGVHYGYTF.

This chain uses TRBV5-4 with TRBJ1-4; TRBD1 aligns across 7 bases. Germline V gene data show CDR1 as SGHNT and CDR2 as YYREEE (reference sequence). J was trimmed by 5 bases and V by 5 bases; bases with no gene match: 6. The CDR3 spans 14 residues. The CDR3 spells CASSSGQINEKLFF. The CDR3 bases are TGTGCCAGCAGTTCGGGACAGATAAATGAAAAACTGTTTTTT.

This rearrangement joins TRBV9 to TRBJ2-3, with D perhaps TRBD2 (7 bases). Per germline, CDR1 SGDLS and CDR2 YYNGEE. With 0 bases removed from V and 2 bases from J, the gap between germline ends came to 22 bases. This CDR3 spans 19 amino acids. The DNA for the CDR3 is TGTGCCAGCAGCGTAGCCCAGGGGAACACGGGGGGAAACACAGATACGCAGTATTTT. Its translation: CASSVAQGNTGGNTDTQYF.

V and J are TRBV7-6 and TRBJ1-5, with 9 bases fitting TRBD1. CDR1 is SGHVS and CDR2 is FNYEAQ in the germline V gene. This CDR3 spans 16 amino acids. The J segment lost 0 bases and the V segment lost 5 bases, leaving 5 bases of the junction unmatched. The CDR3 sequence: CASSRWDRDSNQPQHF. For the CDR3, the DNA is TGTGCCAGCAGCCGTTGGGACAGGGATAGCAATCAGCCCCAGCATTTT. Using reference TRBV7-6 and TRBJ1-5 for the parts outside the CDR3, the full variable domain is GAGVSQSPRYKVTKRGQDVALRCDPISGHVSLYWYRQALGQGPEFLTYFNYEAQQDKSGLPNDRFSAERPEGSISTLTIQRTEQRDSAMYRCASSRWDRDSNQPQHFGDGTRLSIL.

This clone came up a few times. This sequence joins TRBV28 and TRBJ2-6, with TRBD2 matching 12 bases. The germline V gene has CDR1 MDHEN and CDR2 SYDVKM. The junction had 11 bases not matched to a gene; V was cut back by 3 bases and J by 5 bases. This CDR3 spans 19 amino acids. CDR3 amino acids: CASSFTSGRPPLWANVLTF. CDR3 sequence (DNA): TGTGCCAGCAGTTTTACTAGCGGGAGGCCTCCCCTCTGGGCCAACGTCCTGACTTTC.

This sequence joins TRBV7-3 and TRBJ2-5, with 7 bases that match TRBD1. CDR1 SGHTA and CDR2 FQGTGA come from the germline V gene. This CDR3 has 14 residues. J gave up 4 bases and V 5 bases, and 7 bases lay outside the gene matches. CDR3 amino acids: CASSPGQAGETQYF. In DNA, the CDR3 is TGTGCCAGCAGCCCAGGACAGGCGGGAGAGACCCAGTACTTC.

This chain joins TRBV6-1 and TRBJ2-7; TRBD2 is a possible D gene (7 bases). Germline CDR1 reads MNHNS; CDR2 reads SASEGT. Trimming removed 1 base from V and 7 bases from J, with 17 bases in between. The CDR3 covers 15 residues. This CDR3 is CASSEGAGGAGEQYF. The CDR3 region has the DNA TGTGCCAGCAGTGAAGGAGCTGGGGGGGCAGGAGAGCAGTACTTC.

The chain combines TRBV5-1 with TRBJ1-2; the match to TRBD1 covers 9 bases. The CDR3 extends over 14 amino acids. V dropped 3 bases and J dropped 8; count of bases not matched to a gene: 8. Germline-derived CDR1 and CDR2 are SGHRS and YFSETQ. For the CDR3, the DNA is TGCGCCAGCAGCTGGCGGGGACAGGGTAACGGCTACACCTTC. It yields the protein CASSWRGQGNGYTF.

The V gene is TRBV28, the J gene TRBJ1-2; possible D gene TRBD1, 6 bases. This CDR3 comprises 13 residues. V lost 1 base and J lost 8, with 11 bases in between. Germline lookup yields CDR1 MDHEN and CDR2 SYDVKM. This CDR3 reads CASSLSERGGYTF. The CDR3 DNA sequence: TGTGCCAGCAGTTTATCTGAAAGGGGGGGCTACACCTTC.